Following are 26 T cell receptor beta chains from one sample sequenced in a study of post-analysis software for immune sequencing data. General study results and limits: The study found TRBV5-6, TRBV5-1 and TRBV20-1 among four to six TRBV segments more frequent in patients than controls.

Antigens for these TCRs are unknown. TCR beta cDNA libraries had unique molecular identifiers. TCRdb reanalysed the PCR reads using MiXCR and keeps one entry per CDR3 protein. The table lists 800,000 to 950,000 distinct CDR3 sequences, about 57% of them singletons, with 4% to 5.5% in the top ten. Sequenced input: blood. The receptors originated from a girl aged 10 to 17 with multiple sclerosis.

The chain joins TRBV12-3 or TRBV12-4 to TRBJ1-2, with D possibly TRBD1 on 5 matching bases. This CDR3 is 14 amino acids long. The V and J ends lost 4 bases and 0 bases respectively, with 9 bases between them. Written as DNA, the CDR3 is TGTGCCAGCAGTTACCGGGGCGCTAACTATGGCTACACCTTC. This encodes CASSYRGANYGYTF.

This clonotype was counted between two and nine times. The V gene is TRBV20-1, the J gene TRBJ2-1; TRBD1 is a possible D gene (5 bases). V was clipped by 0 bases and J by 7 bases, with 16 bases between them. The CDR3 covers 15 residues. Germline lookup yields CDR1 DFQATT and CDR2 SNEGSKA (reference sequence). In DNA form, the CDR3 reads TGCAGTGCTAGAGATCTGAGCGCAGGGTTGAATGAGCAGTTCTTC. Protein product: CSARDLSAGLNEQFF.

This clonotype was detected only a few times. CDR3 sequence (DNA): TGTGCCATCAGTGAGTCGGCGGGAGGGCCCCACGAGCAGTACTTC. Translated: CAISESAGGPHEQYF. The chain combines TRBV10-3 with TRBJ2-7, with 9 bases identical to TRBD2. V was clipped by 0 bases and J by 5 bases; unmatched bases: 5. This CDR3 is built from 15 residues. The germline V gene has CDR1 ENHRY and CDR2 SYGVKD.

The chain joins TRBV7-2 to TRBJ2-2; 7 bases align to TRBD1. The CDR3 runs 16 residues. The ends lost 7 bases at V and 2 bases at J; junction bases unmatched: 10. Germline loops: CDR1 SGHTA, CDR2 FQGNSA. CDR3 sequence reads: CASTKTGTVNTGELFF. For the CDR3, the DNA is TGTGCCAGCACTAAAACCGGGACAGTAAACACCGGGGAGCTGTTTTTT.

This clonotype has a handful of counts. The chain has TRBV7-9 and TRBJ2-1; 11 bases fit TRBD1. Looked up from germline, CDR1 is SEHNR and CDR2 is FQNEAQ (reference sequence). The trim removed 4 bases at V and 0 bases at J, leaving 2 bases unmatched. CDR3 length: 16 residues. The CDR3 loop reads CASSSGTGGSYNEQFF. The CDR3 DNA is TGTGCCAGCAGCTCGGGGACAGGGGGCTCCTACAATGAGCAGTTCTTC.

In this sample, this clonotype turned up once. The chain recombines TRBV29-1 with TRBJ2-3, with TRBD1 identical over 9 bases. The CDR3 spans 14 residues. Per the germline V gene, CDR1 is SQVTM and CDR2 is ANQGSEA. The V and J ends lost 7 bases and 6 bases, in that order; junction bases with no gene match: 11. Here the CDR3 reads CSDLTGGTYDTQYF. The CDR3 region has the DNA TGCAGCGACTTGACAGGGGGAACGTATGATACGCAGTATTTT.

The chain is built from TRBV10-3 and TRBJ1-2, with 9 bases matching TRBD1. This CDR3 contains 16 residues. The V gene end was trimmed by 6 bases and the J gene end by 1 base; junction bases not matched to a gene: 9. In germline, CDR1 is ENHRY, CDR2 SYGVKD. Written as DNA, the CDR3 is TGTGCCATCAGACCACAGGGGGCGAGGGGTAACTATGGCTACACCTTC. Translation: CAIRPQGARGNYGYTF.

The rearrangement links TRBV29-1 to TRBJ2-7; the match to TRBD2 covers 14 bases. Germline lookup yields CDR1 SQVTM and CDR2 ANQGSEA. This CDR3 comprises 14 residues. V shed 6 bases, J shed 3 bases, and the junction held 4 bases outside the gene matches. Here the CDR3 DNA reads TGCAGCGTGGGGACTAGCGGGAGTTTCTACGAGCAGTACTTC. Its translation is CSVGTSGSFYEQYF.

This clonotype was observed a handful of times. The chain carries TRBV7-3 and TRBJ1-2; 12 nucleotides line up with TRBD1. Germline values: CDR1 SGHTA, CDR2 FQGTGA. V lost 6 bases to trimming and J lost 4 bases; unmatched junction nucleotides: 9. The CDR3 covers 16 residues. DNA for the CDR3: TGTGCCAGCAGTCCAAGCCCGGGACAGGGGGCCTATGGCTACACCTTC. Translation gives CASSPSPGQGAYGYTF.

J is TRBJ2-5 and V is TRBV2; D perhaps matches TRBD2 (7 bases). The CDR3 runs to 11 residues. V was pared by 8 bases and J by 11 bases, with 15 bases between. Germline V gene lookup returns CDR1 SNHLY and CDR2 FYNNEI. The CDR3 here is CASAAGARQYF. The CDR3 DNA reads TGTGCCAGCGCGGCGGGGGCGAGGCAGTACTTC.

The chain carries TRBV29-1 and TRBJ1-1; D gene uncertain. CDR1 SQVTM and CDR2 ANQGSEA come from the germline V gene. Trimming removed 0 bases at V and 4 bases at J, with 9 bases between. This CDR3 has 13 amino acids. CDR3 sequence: CSVEEPGGTEAFF. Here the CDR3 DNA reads TGCAGCGTTGAAGAGCCGGGTGGCACTGAAGCTTTCTTT.

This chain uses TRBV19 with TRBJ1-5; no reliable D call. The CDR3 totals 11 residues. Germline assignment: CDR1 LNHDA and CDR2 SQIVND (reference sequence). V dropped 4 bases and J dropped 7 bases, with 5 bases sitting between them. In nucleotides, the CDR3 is TGTGCCAGTAGTAACAGCCAGCCCCAGCATTTT. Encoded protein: CASSNSQPQHF.

The DNA of the CDR3 is TGTGCCAGCAGCCCCAACTCGGATCGGACCTACGAGCAGTACTTC. Translated, it gives CASSPNSDRTYEQYF. This chain uses TRBV3-1 with TRBJ2-7; D not resolved. CDR3 length: 15 amino acids. V lost 4 bases and J 2 bases, leaving 15 bases between the germline ends. Germline V lookup: CDR1 LGHDT, CDR2 YNNKEL (reference sequence).

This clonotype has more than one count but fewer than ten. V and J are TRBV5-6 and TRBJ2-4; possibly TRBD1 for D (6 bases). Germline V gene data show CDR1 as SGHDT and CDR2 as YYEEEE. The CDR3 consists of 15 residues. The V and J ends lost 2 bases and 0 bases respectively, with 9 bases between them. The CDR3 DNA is TGTGCCAGCAGCTTACAACAGGGAGCCAAAAACATTCAGTACTTC. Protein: CASSLQQGAKNIQYF.

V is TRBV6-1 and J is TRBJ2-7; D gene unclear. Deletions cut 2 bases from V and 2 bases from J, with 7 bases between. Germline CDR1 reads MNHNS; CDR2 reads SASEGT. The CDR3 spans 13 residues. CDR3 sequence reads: CASSESRTYEQYF. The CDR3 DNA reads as TGTGCCAGCAGTGAAAGCAGGACCTACGAGCAGTACTTC.

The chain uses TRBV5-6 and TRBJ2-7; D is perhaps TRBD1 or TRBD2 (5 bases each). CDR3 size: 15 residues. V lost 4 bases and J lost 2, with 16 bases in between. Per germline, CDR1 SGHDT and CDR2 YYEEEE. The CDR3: CASSHAPMGAYEQYF. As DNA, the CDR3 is TGTGCCAGCAGCCACGCGCCGATGGGGGCCTACGAGCAGTACTTC.

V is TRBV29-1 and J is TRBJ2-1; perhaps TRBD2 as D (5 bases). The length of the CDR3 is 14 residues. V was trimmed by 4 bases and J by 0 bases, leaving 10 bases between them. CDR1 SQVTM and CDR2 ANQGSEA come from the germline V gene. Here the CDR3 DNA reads TGCAGCGTTGGAGTGGGGAGCTCCTACAATGAGCAGTTCTTC. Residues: CSVGVGSSYNEQFF.

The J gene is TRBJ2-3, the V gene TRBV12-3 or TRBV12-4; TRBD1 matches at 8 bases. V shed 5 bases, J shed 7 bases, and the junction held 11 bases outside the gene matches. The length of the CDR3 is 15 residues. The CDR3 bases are TGTGCCAGCAGTCGTCCTGCGACAGGGGTTCATACGCAGTATTTT. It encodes CASSRPATGVHTQYF.

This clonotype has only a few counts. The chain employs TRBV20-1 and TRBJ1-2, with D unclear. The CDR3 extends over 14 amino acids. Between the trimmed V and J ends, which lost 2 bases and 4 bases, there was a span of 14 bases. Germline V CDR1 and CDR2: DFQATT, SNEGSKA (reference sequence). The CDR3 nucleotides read TGCAGTGCTAGATCCTCTCCCGCAAGCTATGGCTACACCTTC. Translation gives CSARSSPASYGYTF.

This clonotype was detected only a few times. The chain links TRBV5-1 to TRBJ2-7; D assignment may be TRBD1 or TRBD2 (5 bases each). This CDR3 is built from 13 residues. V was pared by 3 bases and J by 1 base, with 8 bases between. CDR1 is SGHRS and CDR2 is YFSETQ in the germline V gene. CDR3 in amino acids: CASSWDGSYEQYF. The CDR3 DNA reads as TGCGCCAGCAGCTGGGACGGTTCCTACGAGCAGTACTTC.

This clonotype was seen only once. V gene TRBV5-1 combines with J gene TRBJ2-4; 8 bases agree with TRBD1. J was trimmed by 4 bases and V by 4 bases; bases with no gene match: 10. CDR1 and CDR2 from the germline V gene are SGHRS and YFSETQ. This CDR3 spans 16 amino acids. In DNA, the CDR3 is TGCGCCAGCAGCCTTGGACAGGGCGCCTTGAAAAACATTCAGTACTTC. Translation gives CASSLGQGALKNIQYF.

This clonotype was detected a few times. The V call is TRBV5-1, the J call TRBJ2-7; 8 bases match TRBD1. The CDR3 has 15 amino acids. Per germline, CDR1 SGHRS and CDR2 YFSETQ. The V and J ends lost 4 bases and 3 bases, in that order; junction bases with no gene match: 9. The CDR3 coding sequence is TGCGCCAGCAGCCTTGGGCAGGGGGCTGTCTACGAGCAGTACTTC. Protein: CASSLGQGAVYEQYF.

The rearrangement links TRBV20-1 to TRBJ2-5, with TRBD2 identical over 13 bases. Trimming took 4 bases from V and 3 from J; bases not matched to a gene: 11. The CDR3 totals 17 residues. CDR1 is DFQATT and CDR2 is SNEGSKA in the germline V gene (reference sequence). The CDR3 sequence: CSAIPGWGTSGKETQYF. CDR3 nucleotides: TGCAGTGCTATTCCCGGTTGGGGGACTAGCGGGAAAGAGACCCAGTACTTC.

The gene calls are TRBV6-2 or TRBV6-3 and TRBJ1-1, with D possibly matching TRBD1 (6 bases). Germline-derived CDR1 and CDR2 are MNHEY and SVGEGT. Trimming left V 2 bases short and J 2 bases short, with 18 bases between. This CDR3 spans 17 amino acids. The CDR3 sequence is CASSYPKLGGGNTEAFF. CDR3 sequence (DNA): TGTGCCAGCAGTTACCCAAAACTGGGGGGGGGCAACACTGAAGCTTTCTTT.

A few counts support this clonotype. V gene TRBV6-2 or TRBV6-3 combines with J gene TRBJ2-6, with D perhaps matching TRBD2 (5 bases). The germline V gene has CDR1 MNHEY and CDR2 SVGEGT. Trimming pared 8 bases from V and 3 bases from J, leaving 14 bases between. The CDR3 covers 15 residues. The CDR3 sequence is CASGRRGLGANVLTF. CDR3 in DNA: TGTGCCAGCGGCCGCAGAGGGCTTGGGGCCAACGTCCTGACTTTC.

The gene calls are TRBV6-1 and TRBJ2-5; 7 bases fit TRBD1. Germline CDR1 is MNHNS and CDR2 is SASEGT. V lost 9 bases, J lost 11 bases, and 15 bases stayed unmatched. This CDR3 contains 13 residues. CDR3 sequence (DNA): TGTGCCAGTCAGACAGGGTTATTTGTGGAGCAGTACTTC. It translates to CASQTGLFVEQYF.